One sample yielded the 29 T cell receptor beta chains listed below, sequenced in a study of OX40 agonist ivuxolimab in advanced cancers. Here immunoSEQ multiplex PCR was the method, and the copy in TCRdb shows in-frame clones only, minus some. The sample includes about 40,000 clones, about 88% seen only once; the top ten take less than 20%. The material was CD4+ or CD8+ T cells sorted from blood, obtained in a trial of the OX40 agonist ivuxolimab. All receptors come from an adult with an advanced solid tumor such as melanoma, head and neck, liver or kidney cancer.

The gene calls are TRBV5-1 and TRBJ2-1, with D possibly matching TRBD2 (7 bases). Trimming took 3 bases from V and 3 from J, leaving 10 bases between them. Looked up from germline, CDR1 is SGHRS and CDR2 is YFSETQ. CDR3 length: 14 amino acids. The CDR3 nucleotides are TGCGCCAGCAGCTCGGGGGGCTTCTACAATGAGCAGTTCTTC. Translating gives CASSSGGFYNEQFF. The entire variable domain, with the rest obtained from reference TRBV5-1 and TRBJ2-1, is as follows: KAGVTQTPRYLIKTRGQQVTLSCSPISGHRSVSWYQQTPGQGLQFLFEYFSETQRNKGNFPGRFSGRQFSNSRSEMNVSTLELGDSALYLCASSSGGFYNEQFFGPGTRLTVL.

This clone was detected once. The rearrangement uses TRBV18 and TRBJ1-1; D unresolved. V dropped 5 bases and J dropped 0 bases, with 7 bases sitting between them. The CDR3 spans 13 residues. The V gene's germline CDR1 is KGHSH and CDR2 LQKENI. CDR3 loop: CASSAVMNTEAFF. CDR3 nucleotides: TGTGCCAGCTCAGCCGTAATGAACACTGAAGCTTTCTTT.

The chain is built from TRBV6-1 and TRBJ1-5; a possible D gene is TRBD1 (5 bases). V was pared by 7 bases and J by 3 bases, with 13 bases between. The CDR3 consists of 14 residues. Germline CDR1 reads MNHNS; CDR2 reads SASEGT. DNA of the CDR3: TGTGCCAGCAAGCGGGGGGGTTACAATCAGCCCCAGCATTTT. This translates into CASKRGGYNQPQHF.

The chain recombines TRBV30 with TRBJ2-7; 8 bases align to TRBD2. J was trimmed by 4 bases and V by 0 bases; bases with no gene match: 5. Germline V gene sequence: CDR1 GTSNPN, CDR2 SVGIG (reference sequence). The CDR3 has 14 amino acids. CDR3 bases: TGTGCCTGGAGTGTAGGAGCGGGAGAATACGAGCAGTACTTC. It codes for CAWSVGAGEYEQYF.

V usage is TRBV9 and J usage is TRBJ1-2; possibly TRBD1 for D (5 bases). CDR3 length: 18 residues. V was trimmed by 4 bases and J by 0 bases, leaving 22 bases between them. CDR1 SGDLS and CDR2 YYNGEE come from the germline V gene. The CDR3 is CASSLKEEGIEANYGYTF. In nucleotides, the CDR3 is TGTGCCAGCAGCCTCAAAGAAGAGGGGATTGAGGCTAACTATGGCTACACCTTC.

V is TRBV5-1 and J is TRBJ2-3; no firm D call. V was shortened by 0 bases and J by 2 bases, with 7 bases between the two germline ends. CDR3 size: 14 residues. Germline CDR1 reads SGHRS; CDR2 reads YFSETQ. CDR3 DNA: TGCGCCAGCAGCTTGGACCCTTTCACAGATACGCAGTATTTT. Translation: CASSLDPFTDTQYF.

This chain links TRBV5-6 with TRBJ2-3; possible D gene TRBD2, 6 bases. The V end was cut by 4 bases, the J end by 2 bases, with 14 bases between. Germline values: CDR1 SGHDT, CDR2 YYEEEE. CDR3 length equals 15 residues. CDR3 sequence: CASSRGGGVTDTQYF. For the CDR3, the DNA is TGTGCCAGCAGCCGCGGTGGAGGGGTCACAGATACGCAGTATTTT. The full variable domain, with the rest looked up from reference TRBV5-6 and TRBJ2-3, is DAGVTQSPTHLIKTRGQQVTLRCSPKSGHDTVSWYQQALGQGPQFIFQYYEEEERQRGNFPDRFSGHQFPNYSSELNVNALLLGDSALYLCASSRGGGVTDTQYFGPGTRLTVL.

V and J are TRBV11-2 and TRBJ1-5; D uncertain. There are 14 residues in the CDR3. From germline, CDR1 is SGHAT and CDR2 FQNNGV. Trimming pared 0 bases from V and 5 bases from J, leaving 8 bases between. The CDR3 sequence is CASSLDVEDQPQHF. Written as DNA, the CDR3 is TGTGCCAGCAGCTTAGATGTGGAGGATCAGCCCCAGCATTTT. The whole variable domain, remainder taken from reference TRBV11-2 and TRBJ1-5, is EAGVAQSPRYKIIEKRQSVAFWCNPISGHATLYWYQQILGQGPKLLIQFQNNGVVDDSQLPKDRFSAERLKGVDSTLKIQPAKLEDSAVYLCASSLDVEDQPQHFGDGTRLSIL.

The V and J genes are TRBV28 and TRBJ2-7, with D perhaps matching TRBD1 (6 bases). The CDR3 is 18 amino acids. Germline CDR1 and CDR2: MDHEN and SYDVKM. The germline V and J ends were trimmed by 3 bases and 2 bases, with 23 bases remaining between them. The CDR3 nucleotides are TGTGCCAGCAGTTTTGGTCTAAGTGGGGGCCAACTAACCTACGAGCAGTACTTC. As protein: CASSFGLSGGQLTYEQYF.

V usage is TRBV9 and J usage is TRBJ1-1, with 8 bases that match TRBD1. V was pared by 0 bases and J by 0 bases, with 1 base of the junction left unmatched. Germline V gives CDR1 SGDLS, CDR2 YYNGEE. The CDR3 sequence is 15 residues long. CDR3 sequence (DNA): TGTGCCAGCAGCGTAGGGACAGGGATGAACACTGAAGCTTTCTTT. Its protein is CASSVGTGMNTEAFF.

This rearrangement joins TRBV6-5 to TRBJ2-7, with 7 nucleotides matching TRBD1. This CDR3 spans 14 amino acids. Unmatched junction bases numbered 6, after V lost 4 bases and J lost 3 bases. CDR1 is MNHEY and CDR2 is SVGAGI in the germline V gene. The CDR3: CASSSKGQFYEQYF. Here the CDR3 DNA reads TGTGCCAGCAGTTCCAAGGGACAGTTCTACGAGCAGTACTTC.

The V and J genes are TRBV19 and TRBJ2-5; the match to TRBD1 covers 7 bases. CDR1 is LNHDA and CDR2 is SQIVND in the germline V gene (reference sequence). The CDR3 has 16 residues. V shed 1 base, J shed 1 base, and the junction held 6 bases outside the gene matches. The CDR3 loop is CASSIVGTAFQETQYF. CDR3 DNA: TGTGCCAGTAGTATAGTAGGGACAGCATTCCAAGAGACCCAGTACTTC. Looking up the rest from reference TRBV19 and TRBJ2-5 gives the full variable domain: DGGITQSPKYLFRKEGQNVTLSCEQNLNHDAMYWYRQDPGQGLRLIYYSQIVNDFQKGDIAEGYSVSREKKESFPLTVTSAQKNPTAFYLCASSIVGTAFQETQYFGPGTRLLVL.

V usage is TRBV6-5 and J usage is TRBJ1-1; a possible D gene is TRBD1 (5 bases). Germline assignment: CDR1 MNHEY and CDR2 SVGAGI. The CDR3 is made up of 14 amino acids. Deletions cut 3 bases from V and 0 bases from J, with 8 bases between. The CDR3 DNA reads as TGTGCCAGCAGTTATGGGGGGATGAACACTGAAGCTTTCTTT. It yields the protein CASSYGGMNTEAFF.

This clone was found a few times. This sequence joins TRBV7-9 and TRBJ2-7, with D perhaps matching TRBD1 (5 bases). The CDR3 has 13 residues. Trimming took off 5 bases at V and 5 bases at J, with 13 bases between the two ends. Germline CDR1 is SEHNR and CDR2 is FQNEAQ (reference sequence). CDR3 bases: TGTGCCAGCAGCGCCGACAGCCCTCACGAGCAGTACTTC. Amino acid sequence: CASSADSPHEQYF.

The J gene is TRBJ1-1, the V gene TRBV9; D is undetermined. The length of the CDR3 is 12 residues. Germline V gene sequence: CDR1 SGDLS, CDR2 YYNGEE. V lost 4 bases and J 6 bases, leaving 10 bases between the germline ends. The CDR3 coding sequence is TGTGCCAGCAGCTCCGGGAATGCTGAAGCTTTCTTT. Translating gives CASSSGNAEAFF.

V gene TRBV14 combines with J gene TRBJ2-5; perhaps TRBD1 as D (6 bases). The CDR3 consists of 14 residues. Germline V gene data show CDR1 as SGHDN and CDR2 as FVKESK. The V and J ends lost 4 bases and 7 bases respectively, with 16 bases between them. The CDR3 DNA sequence: TGTGCCAGCAGCCCACAGGGCTACCTAGGGACCCAGTACTTC. It specifies CASSPQGYLGTQYF.

J is TRBJ2-5 and V is TRBV5-1; D is unresolved. With 0 bases removed from V and 5 bases from J, the gap between germline ends came to 20 bases. CDR1 SGHRS and CDR2 YFSETQ come from the germline V gene. The CDR3 has 17 residues. CDR3 DNA sequence: TGCGCCAGCAGCTTGGGCCTTGAGGCCCCGGCGAAGGAGACCCAGTACTTC. Translated, it gives CASSLGLEAPAKETQYF.

The V gene is TRBV9, the J gene TRBJ1-3, with a possible D match to TRBD1 (6 bases). The germline gives CDR1 SGDLS, CDR2 YYNGEE. The V end lost 2 bases, the J end lost 0 bases, and 9 bases lay between the germline ends. The CDR3 is made up of 15 amino acids. The CDR3 sequence is CASSVQGLSGNTIYF. The CDR3 DNA reads TGTGCCAGCAGCGTCCAGGGGCTCTCTGGAAACACCATATATTTT.

This clone is medium-sized (0.01 to 0.1%) within its sample. The rearrangement uses TRBV27 and TRBJ2-7; maybe TRBD2 (5 bases). In germline, CDR1 is MNHEY, CDR2 SMNVEV (reference sequence). V dropped 0 bases and J dropped 0 bases, with 12 bases sitting between them. This CDR3 contains 16 residues. CDR3 sequence (DNA): TGTGCCAGCAGTTTATCGGTCCTAGCCAACTCCTACGAGCAGTACTTC. Its protein is CASSLSVLANSYEQYF.

The chain combines TRBV6-5 with TRBJ1-2, with D maybe TRBD1 (5 bases). The V and J ends lost 0 bases and 4 bases respectively, with 9 bases between them. CDR1 is MNHEY, CDR2 SVGAGI, per germline. This CDR3 has 14 amino acids. The CDR3 bases are TGTGCCAGCAGTTACTCGAGGGACTTCTATGGCTACACCTTC. Translated: CASSYSRDFYGYTF.

This clone occurred once. V is TRBV5-4 and J is TRBJ2-7; the D call may be TRBD1 or TRBD2 (5 bases each). The germline V gene encodes CDR1 SGHNT and CDR2 YYREEE (reference sequence). The CDR3 loop spans 14 amino acids. V lost 0 bases, J lost 0 bases, and 7 bases lay in between. CDR3: CASSLGGTSYEQYF. The CDR3, as DNA: TGTGCCAGCAGCTTGGGAGGGACCTCCTACGAGCAGTACTTC.

The chain employs TRBV19 and TRBJ2-2; D is perhaps TRBD1 (6 bases). V lost 8 bases to trimming and J lost 6 bases, with 16 bases between them. The CDR3 is 14 amino acids. Per the germline V gene, CDR1 is LNHDA and CDR2 is SQIVND (reference sequence). The CDR3 is CASYLTGSPGELFF. The CDR3 coding sequence is TGTGCCAGTTACCTTACAGGGTCGCCCGGGGAGCTGTTTTTT.

This clone has only one observation. CDR3 amino acids: CASSLGLAGVISYNEQFF. As DNA, the CDR3 is TGTGCCAGCAGCTTAGGATTAGCGGGAGTTATCTCCTACAATGAGCAGTTCTTC. This chain joins TRBV5-6 and TRBJ2-1; 9 nucleotides line up with TRBD2. CDR1 and CDR2 (germline): SGHDT, YYEEEE. Trimming cost V 2 bases and J 0 bases; bases outside gene matches: 9. The CDR3 extends over 18 amino acids.

The rearrangement links TRBV11-2 to TRBJ1-2; D is undetermined. The CDR3 totals 14 residues. V gave up 1 base and J gave up 6 bases, with 12 bases separating them. Germline V gives CDR1 SGHAT, CDR2 FQNNGV. As DNA, the CDR3 is TGTGCCAGCAGCTTAGGGCTCTGGGCTGATGGCTACACCTTC. Its translation is CASSLGLWADGYTF. Drawing the rest from reference TRBV11-2 and TRBJ1-2, the complete variable domain is EAGVAQSPRYKIIEKRQSVAFWCNPISGHATLYWYQQILGQGPKLLIQFQNNGVVDDSQLPKDRFSAERLKGVDSTLKIQPAKLEDSAVYLCASSLGLWADGYTFGSGTRLTVV.

The rearrangement uses TRBV14 and TRBJ2-6; TRBD1 agrees at 10 bases. Germline trimming cut 0 bases from V and 1 base from J; bases unmatched to any gene: 9. Germline V lookup: CDR1 SGHDN, CDR2 FVKESK. This CDR3 has 20 amino acids. As DNA, the CDR3 is TGTGCCAGCAGCCAAGATGATCGAACGGACAGGGGGTCTGGGGCCAACGTCCTGACTTTC. This encodes CASSQDDRTDRGSGANVLTF.

This rearrangement joins TRBV29-1 to TRBJ2-7; D may be TRBD1 or TRBD2 (5 bases each). V gave up 4 bases and J gave up 1 base, with 5 bases separating them. This CDR3 contains 11 residues. Germline values: CDR1 SQVTM, CDR2 ANQGSEA. CDR3 sequence (DNA): TGCAGCGTTGGGGGGTCCTACGAGCAGTACTTC. This gives the protein CSVGGSYEQYF.

The DNA for the CDR3 is TGTGCCAGCAGCCCTCCGGACAGGGGTGTATCGAACACTGAAGCTTTCTTT. Its protein product is CASSPPDRGVSNTEAFF. This sequence joins TRBV7-9 and TRBJ1-1, with 9 bases that match TRBD1. The CDR3 runs to 17 residues. The V gene end was trimmed by 5 bases and the J gene end by 1 base; junction bases not matched to a gene: 11. Germline-derived CDR1 and CDR2 are SEHNR and FQNEAQ (reference sequence).

V and J are TRBV27 and TRBJ1-2, with 12 bases aligning to TRBD1. This CDR3 contains 14 residues. V was pared by 3 bases and J by 7 bases, with 3 bases of the junction left unmatched. Per the germline V gene, CDR1 is MNHEY and CDR2 is SMNVEV (reference sequence). CDR3 amino acids: CASSFGTGGTGYTF. For the CDR3, the DNA is TGTGCCAGCAGTTTTGGGACAGGGGGCACTGGCTACACCTTC.

V is TRBV7-6 and J is TRBJ2-7; 7 bases are shared with TRBD1. Per the germline V gene, CDR1 is SGHVS and CDR2 is FNYEAQ. The CDR3 loop spans 14 amino acids. Trimming at V came to 2 bases and at J to 3 bases, leaving 4 bases not matched to a gene. The chain's CDR3 is CASSLTTGNYEQYF. As DNA, the CDR3 is TGTGCCAGCAGCTTAACGACAGGGAACTACGAGCAGTACTTC.